This is a list of T cell receptor beta chains from one sample in a study of spatial heterogeneity in lung cancer. TCRdb redid the calling of the 5' RACE reads with MiXCR, one entry per CDR3 protein. The sample shows 60,000 to 85,000 distinct CDR3 sequences, approximately 9% of them seen only once. Sequenced here: PBMCs, sampled at follow-up. The receptors were sampled from a female donor with early-stage non-small cell lung cancer. Each CDR3 is given without its conserved first and last residue. Fields, in order: D gene, V gene, J gene, CDR3 protein. D genes are given only for firm matches.

>-|TRBV11-2|TRBJ2-5
ASKGPQETQY
>-|TRBV7-6|TRBJ2-7
ASSPPWGYEQY
>TRBD1|TRBV18|TRBJ2-7
ASSPSQGDDEQY
>-|TRBV12-3/TRBV12-4|TRBJ2-3
ASSLISDTQY
>-|TRBV27|TRBJ1-1
ASSFFGQNTEAF
>TRBD2|TRBV7-9|TRBJ2-1
ASSLGLANTYNEQF
>TRBD1|TRBV20-1|TRBJ2-2
SARDPSTGANTGELF
>-|TRBV9|TRBJ2-3
ASSVAGNPTDTQY
>TRBD1|TRBV28|TRBJ2-3
ASSLPSTGGPDTQY
>TRBD2|TRBV14|TRBJ2-1
ASSPLLSGSYEF
>-|TRBV10-1|TRBJ2-4
ASSDGGSKNIQY
>TRBD2|TRBV12-3/TRBV12-4|TRBJ2-7
ASNLAGGYEQY
>-|TRBV6-5|TRBJ2-3
ASSYENARTDTQY
>-|TRBV6-6|TRBJ2-1
ASSPVGPHNEQF
>TRBD1|TRBV7-3|TRBJ2-1
ASSLLGGGAYNEQF
>-|TRBV7-9|TRBJ1-1
ASSQSGTEAF
>-|TRBV7-2|TRBJ2-7
ASSLDIPSYEQY
>-|TRBV19|TRBJ2-6
ASITTGSGANVLT
>TRBD1|TRBV6-2/TRBV6-3|TRBJ2-2
ASRSTGARTGELF
>-|TRBV11-1|TRBJ2-2
ASTRPNTGELF
>-|TRBV9|TRBJ2-1
ASSQTSSSYNEQF
>TRBD2|TRBV19|TRBJ2-2
ASSPSGLALNTGELF
>-|TRBV27|TRBJ1-1
ASSSTGNPAALEAF
>TRBD2|TRBV11-3|TRBJ2-1
ASSHSGTSGGEQF
>-|TRBV12-3/TRBV12-4|TRBJ2-3
ASSNTRGGDTQY
>-|TRBV6-1|TRBJ1-1
ASSELVEAF
>-|TRBV7-6|TRBJ2-5
ASSLGGRNQETQY
>-|TRBV20-1|TRBJ2-3
SARGQYTDTQY
>TRBD2|TRBV7-9|TRBJ2-5
AGSYGGGETQY
>-|TRBV2|TRBJ2-4
ATRPGIGAKNIQY
>-|TRBV28|TRBJ2-3
ASSSLNTQY
>-|TRBV29-1|TRBJ2-7
SAGGGDGTYEQY
>TRBD2|TRBV12-3/TRBV12-4|TRBJ2-3
ASSSTASGRGDTQY
>TRBD1|TRBV10-3|TRBJ1-2
AISGTGDGYT
>-|TRBV27|TRBJ2-7
ASSLDTQSYEQY
>-|TRBV29-1|TRBJ1-5
SVEEPRGQPQH
>-|TRBV6-5|TRBJ2-7
ASSYSRGPTYEQY
>TRBD2|TRBV7-2|TRBJ2-1
ASSQGLAGGNEQF
>-|TRBV18|TRBJ2-4
ASSPPPRAKNIQY
>TRBD1|TRBV29-1|TRBJ1-2
SGQLHGGTGVDYGYT